These 23 T cell receptor beta chains were all obtained from the same sample, sequenced in a study of molecular identifiers for immune sequencing clone quantification. TCRdb re-called the PCR reads with MiXCR, one entry per CDR3 protein. The sample lists around 460,000 distinct CDR3 sequences, around a fifth occurring once. Sequencing input: naive CD8+ T cells from blood, with Jurkat cell RNA spiked in. This sample's subset: FACS-sorted CD8+CD4-CCR7+CD45RA+ naive T cells. The receptors stem from a human donor in good health. Some libraries in this study had Jurkat cell RNA spiked in.

The chain recombines TRBV11-2 with TRBJ2-7, with 7 bases that match TRBD1. This CDR3 region has 16 residues. V was pared by 3 bases and J by 1 base, with 9 bases of the junction left unmatched. Per the germline V gene, CDR1 is SGHAT and CDR2 is FQNNGV. CDR3 sequence: CASSLEDRPASYEQYF. CDR3 sequence (DNA): TGTGCCAGCAGCTTGGAGGACAGGCCAGCGTCCTACGAGCAGTACTTC.

This rearrangement joins TRBV7-9 to TRBJ2-7, with TRBD1 identical over 9 bases. The CDR3 runs 15 residues. Per the germline V gene, CDR1 is SEHNR and CDR2 is FQNEAQ (reference sequence). The V gene end was trimmed by 8 bases and the J gene end by 4 bases; junction bases not matched to a gene: 12. CDR3 nucleotide sequence: TGTGCCAGCGGGACGGGACAGGGAGTAGAGTACGAGCAGTACTTC. This translates into CASGTGQGVEYEQYF.

The chain is built from TRBV5-4 and TRBJ1-1; D is unclear. Germline loops: CDR1 SGHNT, CDR2 YYREEE (reference sequence). This CDR3 is 13 amino acids long. The germline V and J ends were trimmed by 0 bases and 9 bases, with 12 bases remaining between them. The CDR3 region is CASSLEHPQKAFF. DNA of the CDR3: TGTGCCAGCAGCTTGGAACACCCTCAGAAAGCTTTCTTT.

In DNA form, the CDR3 reads TGTGCCAGCAGCCAAGAGACTGGGACGGCCTACGAGCAGTACTTC. It encodes CASSQETGTAYEQYF. The chain links TRBV14 to TRBJ2-7; D assignment may be TRBD1 or TRBD2 (5 bases each). Germline-derived CDR1 and CDR2 are SGHDN and FVKESK. The CDR3 contains 15 residues. V was cut by 0 bases and J by 2 bases, with 11 bases left in between.

Regarding this clonotype: This may stem from a read error, because a much larger clone lies one nucleotide away. CDR3 protein: CASSSVLSYEQYF. The CDR3 DNA is TGTGCCAGCAGCTCGGTACTCTCTTACGAGCAGTACTTC. This sequence joins TRBV5-4 and TRBJ2-7; D unclear. This CDR3 comprises 13 residues. Germline V CDR1 and CDR2: SGHNT, YYREEE (reference sequence). V lost 3 bases to trimming and J lost 4 bases, with 11 bases between them. Complete variable domain (other parts from reference TRBV5-4 and TRBJ2-7): ETGVTQSPTHLIKTRGQQVTLRCSSQSGHNTVSWYQQALGQGPQFIFQYYREEENGRGNFPPRFSGLQFPNYSSELNVNALELDDSALYLCASSSVLSYEQYFGPGTRLTVT.

The sample holds one count of this clonotype. Since a much larger clone is just one base distant, this may be a read error. The chain combines TRBV3-1 with TRBJ2-7; D uncertain. Germline assignment: CDR1 LGHDT and CDR2 YNNKEL (reference sequence). The V and J ends lost 4 bases and 6 bases respectively, with 13 bases between them. This CDR3 spans 13 amino acids. The CDR3: CASSPRQDPEQYF. CDR3 sequence (DNA): TGTGCCAGCAGCCCCCGGCAGGATCCCGAGCAGTACTTC.

The V call is TRBV27, the J call TRBJ2-3, with 9 bases matching TRBD2. The CDR3 totals 15 residues. Germline CDR1 and CDR2: MNHEY and SMNVEV (reference sequence). Trimming took 6 bases from V and 4 from J; bases not matched to a gene: 8. CDR3 in DNA: TGTGCCAGCAGCTTAGCGGGAGTGTTGCCAGATACGCAGTATTTT. Translating it yields CASSLAGVLPDTQYF.

V is TRBV30 and J is TRBJ2-7, with 7 positions matching TRBD2. CDR1 and CDR2 (germline): GTSNPN, SVGIG (reference sequence). The J segment lost 6 bases and the V segment lost 3 bases, leaving 11 bases of the junction unmatched. There are 14 residues in the CDR3. The CDR3 DNA is TGTGCCTGGAGCCCCCAATCGACTAGCCCCGAGCAGTACTTC. Protein sequence: CAWSPQSTSPEQYF. Full variable domain (missing parts from reference TRBV30 and TRBJ2-7): SQTIHQWPATLVQPVGSPLSLECTVEGTSNPNLYWYRQAAGRGLQLLFYSVGIGQISSEVPQNLSASRPQDRQFILSSKKLLLSDSGFYLCAWSPQSTSPEQYFGPGTRLTVT.

This clonotype was observed a handful of times. V is TRBV3-1 and J is TRBJ2-2; 10 nucleotides match TRBD1. Germline loops: CDR1 LGHDT, CDR2 YNNKEL (reference sequence). J was trimmed by 5 bases and V by 2 bases; bases with no gene match: 5. The CDR3 sequence is 16 residues long. In DNA form, the CDR3 reads TGTGCCAGCAGCCAAATTGGGACAGGGGAGACCGGGGAGCTGTTTTTT. Translated, it gives CASSQIGTGETGELFF.

This clonotype came up once. Being one base from a much bigger clone, this may be a read error. The chain employs TRBV4-3 and TRBJ1-4; D gene ambiguous. The V gene lost 1 base and the J gene lost 4 bases, with 13 bases spanning the gap. Germline V gene lookup returns CDR1 LGHNA and CDR2 YSLEER. This CDR3 region has 16 residues. CDR3 sequence: CASSQGPTGYNEKLFF. The CDR3 DNA reads as TGCGCCAGCAGCCAAGGCCCAACGGGGTATAATGAAAAACTGTTTTTT.

This clonotype has just a few counts. CDR3 sequence reads: CASSFGRGRNQPQHF. The CDR3 DNA sequence: TGTGCCAGTAGTTTCGGCCGGGGGCGCAATCAGCCCCAGCATTTT. The V and J genes are TRBV19 and TRBJ1-5; D is perhaps TRBD1 (6 bases). The germline gives CDR1 LNHDA, CDR2 SQIVND (reference sequence). The CDR3 is made up of 15 amino acids. Between the trimmed V and J ends, which lost 5 bases and 2 bases, there was a span of 13 bases.

This clonotype was seen once. The conserved phenylalanine or tryptophan normally closing the CDR3 is absent here, so this likely arose from a read error. No DNA is shown, since the ends of the CDR3 on it are uncertain; the CDR3 is the one TCRdb lists. The genes are TRBV6-2 or TRBV6-3 and TRBJ2-7. The CDR3 is made up of 9 amino acids, end residues included. The germline V gene has CDR1 MNHEY and CDR2 SVGEGT. The chain's CDR3 is CASSASGVG.

The chain carries TRBV6-5 and TRBJ1-6; D is perhaps TRBD1 (5 bases). From germline, CDR1 is MNHEY and CDR2 SVGAGI. The length of the CDR3 is 16 residues. The V end was cut by 0 bases, the J end by 7 bases, with 13 bases between. CDR3 DNA: TGTGCCAGCAGTTACTCGACTGGGCAGGGAAATTCACCCCTCCACTTT. This gives the protein CASSYSTGQGNSPLHF.

Details on this clonotype: Here the CDR3 omits its conserved ending phenylalanine or tryptophan, so a read error is the likely source. The chain links TRBV7-3 to TRBJ2-5, with D possibly being TRBD1 (5 bases). This CDR3 has 14 amino acids. The germline gives CDR1 SGHTA, CDR2 FQGTGA. Written as DNA, the CDR3 is TGTGCCAGCAGCTCGGACACCACCCAAGAGGCCCAGTACCTC. It is translated as CASSSDTTQEAQYL.

A note on this clonotype: This clone may be a read error of a much larger clone one base away. The chain uses TRBV7-2 and TRBJ2-3; D call uncertain. This CDR3 spans 19 amino acids. Looked up from germline, CDR1 is SGHTA and CDR2 is FQGNSA. Trimming took 3 bases from V and 0 from J, leaving 22 bases between them. The CDR3, as DNA: TGTGCCAGCAGCTTTAACGAGGTTGACCGAGGTCCTAGCACAGATACGCAGTATTTT. It encodes CASSFNEVDRGPSTDTQYF.

This clonotype was counted many times. The chain carries TRBV14 and TRBJ1-4; tentative D call: TRBD1 (6 bases). Germline V gene data show CDR1 as SGHDN and CDR2 as FVKESK. The CDR3 loop spans 19 amino acids. The germline V and J ends were trimmed by 3 bases and 5 bases, with 25 bases remaining between them. CDR3 loop: CASSHQYRGPRGENEKLFF. CDR3 bases: TGTGCCAGCAGCCATCAATACCGGGGGCCCAGGGGAGAGAATGAAAAACTGTTTTTT.

Many counts were recorded for this clonotype. The chain carries TRBV29-1 and TRBJ2-7; TRBD1 might be the D (6 bases). The CDR3 is 13 residues long. Germline lookup yields CDR1 SQVTM and CDR2 ANQGSEA. Trimming cost V 6 bases and J 5 bases, with 17 bases left between them. This chain's CDR3 is CSVLGQSVDEQYF. The CDR3 nucleotides read TGCAGCGTCCTCGGACAGTCGGTGGACGAGCAGTACTTC.

This clonotype was observed many times. The J gene is TRBJ1-2, the V gene TRBV28, with D unclear. The CDR3 extends over 14 amino acids. Looked up from germline, CDR1 is MDHEN and CDR2 is SYDVKM. V dropped 2 bases and J dropped 2 bases, with 9 bases sitting between them. This CDR3 is CASSLIGGNYGYTF. CDR3 in DNA: TGTGCCAGCAGTTTAATCGGAGGGAACTATGGCTACACCTTC.

This clonotype appeared many times. This rearrangement joins TRBV5-1 to TRBJ1-1, with 8 bases matching TRBD1. This CDR3 region has 16 residues. Germline-derived CDR1 and CDR2 are SGHRS and YFSETQ. V dropped 3 bases and J dropped 3; count of bases not matched to a gene: 10. The CDR3 reads CASSYGTGSRDTEAFF. The CDR3 bases are TGCGCCAGCAGCTATGGGACAGGTAGTAGGGACACTGAAGCTTTCTTT.

This chain joins TRBV27 and TRBJ2-7; D possibly corresponds to TRBD2 (6 bases). The V gene lost 5 bases and the J gene lost 0 bases, with 14 bases spanning the gap. This CDR3 spans 15 amino acids. Germline loops: CDR1 MNHEY, CDR2 SMNVEV (reference sequence). This CDR3 reads CASSPRGVTSYEQYF. The CDR3 nucleotides read TGTGCCAGCAGTCCCCGCGGGGTGACCTCCTACGAGCAGTACTTC.

This clonotype has a count of ten or more. The gene calls are TRBV6-2 or TRBV6-3 and TRBJ1-1; D may be TRBD1 (6 bases). The germline V gene encodes CDR1 MNHEY and CDR2 SVGEGT. Trimming stripped 1 base from V and 7 bases from J, with 13 bases between. The CDR3 spans 14 residues. CDR3 amino acids: CASSYFESGDEAFF. The CDR3 bases are TGTGCCAGCAGTTACTTTGAGTCAGGGGATGAAGCTTTCTTT.

This clonotype was counted only a few times. The rearrangement joins TRBV25-1 to TRBJ1-2; D possibly corresponds to TRBD1 (5 bases). Germline V gene lookup returns CDR1 MGHDK and CDR2 SYGVNS. Trimming cost V 6 bases and J 4 bases, with 15 bases left between them. The CDR3 has 14 residues. The CDR3 is CASSGRGGSYGYTF. The DNA for the CDR3 is TGTGCCAGCAGCGGGCGGGGGGGATCCTATGGCTACACCTTC.

For this clonotype: Since a much larger clone is just one base distant, this may be a read error. The chain couples TRBV5-1 to TRBJ2-5, with D unresolved. The V gene's germline CDR1 is SGHRS and CDR2 YFSETQ. The CDR3 loop spans 13 amino acids. Here the CDR3 DNA reads TGCGCCAGCAGCTTGGCCATTGAAGAGACCCAGTGCTTC. Amino acid sequence: CASSLAIEETQCF.